Below are 22 T cell receptor beta chains sequenced from a single sample in a study of blood T cell repertoires in COVID-19. Generated by immunoSEQ multiplex PCR, the TCRdb table keeps only in-frame clones and is missing some. The table has 130,000 to 150,000 clones, around 84% seen once; the top ten hold roughly 2.7%. Source material: peripheral blood. The source of these receptors is a human donor with acute or convalescent COVID-19. The donor label of this sample is uncertain.

The CDR3 protein is CASSPYTDTQYF. DNA of the CDR3: TGTGCCAGCTCACCCTACACAGATACGCAGTATTTT. The chain uses TRBV18 and TRBJ2-3; D uncertain. The CDR3 runs to 12 residues. Germline V gene lookup returns CDR1 KGHSH and CDR2 LQKENI. Between the trimmed V and J ends, which lost 3 bases and 2 bases, there was a span of 3 bases.

The CDR3 here is CASSTTTGSHLYEQYV. CDR3 in DNA: TGTGCCAGCAGCACAACGACAGGGTCTCACCTCTACGAGCAGTACGTC. The V gene is TRBV5-5, the J gene TRBJ2-7, with 7 nucleotides matching TRBD1. The CDR3 is 16 amino acids. Germline V gene data show CDR1 as SGHKS and CDR2 as YYEKEE (reference sequence). The V gene end was trimmed by 4 bases and the J gene end by 3 bases; junction bases not matched to a gene: 13.

This sequence joins TRBV28 and TRBJ2-2; TRBD2 agrees at 7 bases. Losses at the gene ends were 1 base for V and 3 bases for J; bases not matched to a gene: 11. The germline gives CDR1 MDHEN, CDR2 SYDVKM. The CDR3 loop spans 18 amino acids. The CDR3 reads CASSLSSSLRGYTGELFF. CDR3 coding DNA: TGTGCCAGCAGTTTATCTTCCTCTTTGCGGGGGTACACCGGGGAGCTGTTTTTT.

The rearrangement links TRBV12-3 or TRBV12-4 to TRBJ2-1; TRBD1 might be the D (5 bases). The CDR3 covers 11 residues. The V end lost 4 bases, the J end lost 10 bases, and 8 bases lay between the germline ends. The CDR3 DNA sequence: TGTGCCAGCAGTTCCCGACAGGAGCAGTTCTTC. Protein: CASSSRQEQFF.

The chain recombines TRBV19 with TRBJ1-2; D gene ambiguous. Germline CDR1 LNHDA, CDR2 SQIVND (reference sequence). This CDR3 contains 14 residues. Trimming took 8 bases from V and 7 from J, leaving 20 bases between them. The CDR3 here is CASFSMAPGGGYTF. The CDR3 DNA reads as TGTGCCAGTTTTAGTATGGCGCCTGGCGGTGGCTACACCTTC.

This sequence joins TRBV9 and TRBJ1-2; D call uncertain. The CDR3 has 14 amino acids. Trimming took 0 bases from V and 6 from J, leaving 12 bases between them. CDR1 and CDR2 from the germline V gene are SGDLS and YYNGEE. The CDR3 sequence: CASSVDTGMDGYTF. In DNA form, the CDR3 reads TGTGCCAGCAGCGTAGATACGGGGATGGATGGCTACACCTTC.

V is TRBV19 and J is TRBJ2-4; 9 bases map to TRBD1. The CDR3 length is 14 residues. Looked up from germline, CDR1 is LNHDA and CDR2 is SQIVND (reference sequence). J was trimmed by 8 bases and V by 5 bases; bases with no gene match: 7. The CDR3 DNA is TGTGCCAGTAGTGCCCACAGGGGGCTGGACATTCAGTACTTC. Translated, it gives CASSAHRGLDIQYF.

CDR3 in DNA: TGTGCCACCAGGGGTGAGCACAACGGAGGGGCTTTCTTT. Amino acids: CATRGEHNGGAFF. This chain links TRBV24-1 with TRBJ1-1; D not resolved. V shed 7 bases and J shed 11 bases, with 19 bases lying between them. From germline, CDR1 is KGHDR and CDR2 SFDVKD. This CDR3 is 13 amino acids long.

This rearrangement joins TRBV12-3 or TRBV12-4 to TRBJ2-5, with D possibly being TRBD2 (5 bases). This CDR3 contains 13 residues. V shed 5 bases and J shed 8 bases, with 15 bases lying between them. CDR3 sequence (DNA): TGTGCCAGCAGTCCCGGGGTGGGGAGAACCCAGTACTTC. Amino acids: CASSPGVGRTQYF.

The V gene is TRBV18, the J gene TRBJ1-1, with 8 bases lining up with TRBD1. This CDR3 is 14 amino acids long. V was pared by 2 bases and J by 4 bases, with 3 bases of the junction left unmatched. The germline V gene has CDR1 KGHSH and CDR2 LQKENI. The CDR3: CASSPKQGVTEAFF. CDR3 coding DNA: TGTGCCAGCTCACCAAAACAGGGGGTCACTGAAGCTTTCTTT. Based on the CDR3 plus reference TRBV18 and TRBJ1-1, the full variable domain is NAGVMQNPRHLVRRRGQEARLRCSPMKGHSHVYWYRQLPEEGLKFMVYLQKENIIDESGMPKERFSAEFPKEGPSILRIQQVVRGDSAAYFCASSPKQGVTEAFFGQGTRLTVV.

This chain connects TRBV21-1 to TRBJ1-1; the table gives TRBD1 as D, unverified against the DNA. TRBV21-1 is a pseudogene locus. The length of the CDR3 is 14 residues. The CDR3 sequence is CASSQGGGGVEAFF. In DNA, the CDR3 is TGTGCCAGCTCTCAGGGGGGTGGAGGGGTTGAAGCTTTCTTT.

The chain is built from TRBV1 and TRBJ2-7; TRBD2, the D gene given by the table, was not confirmed from the DNA. TRBV1 is described as a pseudogene. CDR3 size: 16 residues. The CDR3 DNA is TGCACCAGCAGCCAATCGAGAGGCCCGCCGGACTACGAGCAGTACGTC. As protein: CTSSQSRGPPDYEQYV.

The chain carries TRBV7-2 and TRBJ2-7, with 9 bases that match TRBD1. This CDR3 has 15 amino acids. Germline-derived CDR1 and CDR2 are SGHTA and FQGNSA. V was pared by 1 base and J by 2 bases, with 3 bases of the junction left unmatched. Here the CDR3 DNA reads TGTGCCAGCAGCTTAGAGACAGGGGGAACCTACGAGCAGTACTTC. Encoded protein: CASSLETGGTYEQYF.

This chain joins TRBV28 and TRBJ1-5; 9 positions match TRBD1. The J segment lost 15 bases and the V segment lost 5 bases, leaving 5 bases of the junction unmatched. This CDR3 has 11 amino acids. CDR1 and CDR2 (germline): MDHEN, SYDVKM. CDR3 amino acids: CASSVQGAPHF. CDR3 bases: TGTGCCAGCAGTGTACAGGGGGCGCCGCATTTT. The full variable domain, its missing parts supplied by reference TRBV28 and TRBJ1-5, is DVKVTQSSRYLVKRTGEKVFLECVQDMDHENMFWYRQDPGLGLRLIYFSYDVKMKEKGDIPEGYSVSREKKERFSLILESASTNQTSMYLCASSVQGAPHFGDGTRLSIL.

This clone was detected only once. The V and J genes are TRBV24-1 and TRBJ2-1; 8 nucleotides align to TRBD2. The J segment lost 0 bases and the V segment lost 6 bases, leaving 3 bases of the junction unmatched. The CDR3 consists of 15 residues. From germline, CDR1 is KGHDR and CDR2 SFDVKD. The CDR3 nucleotides are TGTGCCACCAGTAAGCGGGAGAGCTCCTACAATGAGCAGTTCTTC. It yields the protein CATSKRESSYNEQFF.

This sequence joins TRBV18 and TRBJ1-2; TRBD1 matches 8 bases. The germline gives CDR1 KGHSH, CDR2 LQKENI. The CDR3 is 15 residues long. V gave up 3 bases and J gave up 3 bases; unmatched junction bases: 6. CDR3 DNA sequence: TGTGCCAGCTCACCTCAGGACAGGGTCGACTATGGCTACACCTTC. Translated: CASSPQDRVDYGYTF.

Here the CDR3 DNA reads TGCAGCGTTGACAGACAGGGCGGCTACACCTTC. Its translation is CSVDRQGGYTF. The rearrangement links TRBV29-1 to TRBJ1-2; 7 positions agree with TRBD1. Trimming removed 3 bases from V and 8 bases from J; junction bases left unmatched: 3. Germline assignment: CDR1 SQVTM and CDR2 ANQGSEA. The CDR3 consists of 11 residues. The full variable domain, with the rest looked up from reference TRBV29-1 and TRBJ1-2, is SAVISQKPSRDICQRGTSLTIQCQVDSQVTMMFWYRQQPGQSLTLIATANQGSEATYESGFVIDKFPISRPNLTFSTLTVSNMSPEDSSIYLCSVDRQGGYTFGSGTRLTVV.

On this clone itself: Other DNA sequences in this specimen translate into the identical CDR3. The rearrangement joins TRBV20-1 to TRBJ2-1, with D tentatively TRBD2 (7 bases). This CDR3 spans 11 amino acids. The V and J ends lost 6 bases and 9 bases respectively, with 12 bases between them. The V gene's germline CDR1 is DFQATT and CDR2 SNEGSKA (reference sequence). The CDR3 nucleotides are TGCAGTGCCAGTAGGGGGGGTGAGCAGTTCTTC. Protein: CSASRGGEQFF.

The chain links TRBV5-4 to TRBJ2-5, with 8 bases matching TRBD1. Germline lookup yields CDR1 SGHNT and CDR2 YYREEE (reference sequence). After removal of 1 base from V and 5 bases from J, the junction contained 7 bases not matched to a gene. The CDR3 runs to 15 residues. Here the CDR3 reads CASSLKRQGIETQYF. CDR3 sequence (DNA): TGTGCCAGCAGCTTGAAAAGACAGGGGATTGAGACCCAGTACTTC.

This chain uses TRBV11-2 with TRBJ1-6; D possibly corresponds to TRBD1 (5 bases). CDR3 size: 14 residues. Germline CDR1 is SGHAT and CDR2 is FQNNGV. Trimming shortened V by 5 bases and J by 7 bases, and 12 bases separated the two germline ends. DNA of the CDR3: TGTGCCAGCAGCCCTTCAGGGAGGAATTCACCCCTCCACTTT. This translates into CASSPSGRNSPLHF.

V and J are TRBV5-5 and TRBJ2-3, with a possible D match to TRBD2 (6 bases). The CDR3 sequence is 15 residues long. V gave up 1 base and J gave up 0 bases, with 9 bases separating them. Germline V CDR1 and CDR2: SGHKS, YYEKEE (reference sequence). CDR3 sequence (DNA): TGTGCCAGCAGCTTGTGGGGGGTGAGCACAGATACGCAGTATTTT. Translating it yields CASSLWGVSTDTQYF.

The chain's CDR3 is CASSSTGGSDEGYTF. CDR3 DNA: TGTGCCAGCAGTTCAACAGGGGGCTCGGATGAGGGCTACACCTTC. V gene TRBV2 combines with J gene TRBJ1-2; TRBD1 aligns across 9 bases. This CDR3 region has 15 residues. Trimming removed 5 bases from V and 8 bases from J; junction bases left unmatched: 12. Germline CDR1 and CDR2: SNHLY and FYNNEI. Combining the CDR3 with reference TRBV2 and TRBJ1-2 gives the whole variable domain EPEVTQTPSHQVTQMGQEVILRCVPISNHLYFYWYRQILGQKVEFLVSFYNNEISEKSEIFDDQFSVERPDGSNFTLKIRSTKLEDSAMYFCASSSTGGSDEGYTFGSGTRLTVV.